Following are 3 T cell receptor beta chains from one sample sequenced in a study of tumor-infiltrating lymphocytes in primary liver carcinoma (dated by TCRdb to about 2017). TCRdb shows the sequencer as Illumina HiSeq 2500. Using a constant-region primer and ProtoScript II reverse transcriptase, TCRbeta-specific cDNA was reverse-transcribed from about 540 ng total RNA. The TCRbeta libraries were prepared through three rounds of nested multiplex PCR following a slightly modified ARM-PCR procedure. Each of the first two PCR rounds ran for approximately 9 cycles using multiplex TRBV1-TRBV30 forward primers together with a Cbeta reverse primer. TCRdb's own reprocessing of the public reads used fastp at Q25 and MiXCR and kept productive beta chains. Records with the same CDR3 protein are collapsed into one entry carrying the most frequent genes and DNA. The sample table records 300,000 to 400,000 distinct CDR3 sequences; 65% of these occur just once. About 6% of the sample goes to the ten largest clones.

Blood RNA was extracted from unsorted whole blood with TRIzol reagent; germline DNA came from the DNeasy Blood & Tissue kit. The sequencing sample was made of peripheral blood. These receptors all come from a man aged 35 to 55 with primary liver carcinoma and hepatitis B virus infection.

On this clonotype: Here the CDR3 omits its conserved ending phenylalanine or tryptophan, so a read error is the likely source. The rearrangement uses TRBV11-2 and TRBJ2-7; 7 bases line up with TRBD2. Germline V gives CDR1 SGHAT, CDR2 FQNNGV. The CDR3 extends over 16 amino acids. V gave up 5 bases and J gave up 1 base; unmatched junction bases: 11. The CDR3 loop is CASSPIRGGRSYEQYS. CDR3 in DNA: TGTGCCAGCAGCCCTATAAGGGGCGGGAGATCCTACGAGCAGTACTCC.

As for this clonotype: An end of the junction differs from the germline gene, which may be a read error. The V and J genes are TRBV5-1 and TRBJ2-2; possible D gene TRBD2, 6 bases. Germline V gives CDR1 SGHRS, CDR2 YFSETQ. The CDR3 is made up of 14 amino acids. CDR3 coding DNA: TGCGCCAACAGCCCAGGACTGAACACCGGGGGGCTGTTTTTT. Translated, it gives CANSPGLNTGGLFF.

The CDR3 DNA reads as TGCAGCGTGCGGGCCGGGACTGCTTACGAGCAGTACTTC. Its translation: CSVRAGTAYEQYF. The genes are TRBV29-1 and TRBJ2-7; a weak D match, TRBD2 (6 bases). Germline V gives CDR1 SQVTM, CDR2 ANQGSEA. The CDR3 is made up of 13 amino acids. Trimming shortened V by 6 bases and J by 4 bases, and 16 bases separated the two germline ends.